One sample yielded the 11 T cell receptor beta chains listed below, sequenced in a study of blood T cell repertoires in COVID-19. Method: immunoSEQ multiplex PCR; TCRdb's copy keeps in-frame clones and lacks some. In the table there are approximately 120,000 clones, roughly 69% of which are singletons. Source material: peripheral blood. These receptors all stem from a woman between 70 and 85 years old with acute or convalescent COVID-19.

J is TRBJ1-1 and V is TRBV7-9; 7 bases align to TRBD1. This CDR3 region has 14 residues. Trimming took 5 bases from V and 7 from J; bases not matched to a gene: 10. Germline CDR1 is SEHNR and CDR2 is FQNEAQ (reference sequence). CDR3 protein: CASSHRTGSGEAFF. The DNA for the CDR3 is TGTGCCAGCAGCCATCGGACAGGCTCGGGTGAAGCTTTCTTT.

The J gene is TRBJ2-7, the V gene TRBV5-1; 8 nucleotides match TRBD1. Germline CDR1 is SGHRS and CDR2 is YFSETQ. V trimming: 5 bases; J trimming: 0 bases; junction bases outside the gene matches: 10. CDR3 length: 16 amino acids. DNA for the CDR3: TGCGCCAGCAGTAGCTTAGGGGACAGGTCCTCCTACGAGCAGTACTTC. It is translated as CASSSLGDRSSYEQYF.

This chain joins TRBV4-3 and TRBJ2-2; possibly TRBD1 for D (5 bases). This CDR3 is built from 16 residues. V lost 1 base to trimming and J lost 1 base, with 10 bases between them. Germline CDR1 LGHNA, CDR2 YSLEER. The CDR3 spells CASSQGLGVNTGELFF. The DNA of the CDR3 is TGCGCCAGCAGCCAAGGCTTAGGGGTGAACACCGGGGAGCTGTTTTTT.

This clone was counted only a few times. J is TRBJ1-2 and V is TRBV5-6; unclear D gene. CDR1 SGHDT and CDR2 YYEEEE come from the germline V gene. The ends were cut back, 4 bases at V and 9 bases at J, with 19 bases in the middle. This CDR3 contains 14 residues. The DNA of the CDR3 is TGTGCCAGCAGCCCTGTTGGAGAGTCTATGAGCTACACCTTC. Encoded protein: CASSPVGESMSYTF. The full variable domain, with the rest looked up from reference TRBV5-6 and TRBJ1-2, is DAGVTQSPTHLIKTRGQQVTLRCSPKSGHDTVSWYQQALGQGPQFIFQYYEEEERQRGNFPDRFSGHQFPNYSSELNVNALLLGDSALYLCASSPVGESMSYTFGSGTRLTVV.

The table lists this clone with a few counts. The rearrangement uses TRBV3-1 (or the pseudogene TRBV3-2) and TRBJ2-7; D ambiguous. CDR1 LGHDT and CDR2 YNNKEL come from the germline V gene (reference sequence). V was shortened by 1 base and J by 6 bases, with 10 bases between the two germline ends. The CDR3 consists of 13 residues. The DNA for the CDR3 is TGTGCCAGCAGCCAAGTCGAGGCATCCGAGCAGTACTTC. Protein sequence: CASSQVEASEQYF.

CDR3 sequence reads: CASSTRDARSQGAGNTIYF. As DNA, the CDR3 is TGTGCCAGCTCAACCCGCGACGCCAGGAGCCAGGGGGCAGGAAACACCATATATTTT. V and J are TRBV18 and TRBJ1-3; the match to TRBD1 covers 8 bases. Germline assignment: CDR1 KGHSH and CDR2 LQKENI. Trimming cost V 5 bases and J 4 bases; bases outside gene matches: 19. The CDR3 is 19 residues long.

The chain links TRBV19 to TRBJ2-5; 8 bases are shared with TRBD1. The ends lost 6 bases at V and 4 bases at J; junction bases unmatched: 7. This CDR3 region has 14 residues. The germline CDR1 and CDR2 sequences are LNHDA and SQIVND (reference sequence). The CDR3 DNA sequence: TGTGCCAGTAGCTTTGGACAGGGAGGAGAGACCCAGTACTTC. Translation: CASSFGQGGETQYF.

Only a few counts were recorded for this clone. This chain joins TRBV29-1 and TRBJ2-1, with D perhaps TRBD2 (6 bases). The CDR3 extends over 16 amino acids. Trimming took 5 bases from V and 0 from J, leaving 17 bases between them. Germline V gene sequence: CDR1 SQVTM, CDR2 ANQGSEA. CDR3 sequence: CSVRPGGESSYNEQFF. CDR3 coding DNA: TGCAGCGTTCGACCGGGCGGGGAGAGCTCCTACAATGAGCAGTTCTTC.

Concerning this clone: The sample contains more than one DNA sequence encoding this CDR3. This chain links TRBV11-2 with TRBJ1-1, with TRBD1 identical over 8 bases. Germline CDR1 is SGHAT and CDR2 is FQNNGV. With V trimmed by 5 bases and J by 5 bases, 4 bases remained unmatched. This CDR3 contains 13 residues. CDR3 bases: TGTGCCAGCAGCCTACAGGGGGGTACTGAAGCTTTCTTT. It is translated as CASSLQGGTEAFF.

J is TRBJ2-1 and V is TRBV10-1; D is unclear. Trimming took off 4 bases at V and 6 bases at J, with 19 bases between the two ends. CDR3 length: 16 amino acids. CDR1 and CDR2 from the germline V gene are WNHNN and SYGVQD (reference sequence). The CDR3 reads CASSGPLNGLGNEQFF. The CDR3 DNA reads as TGCGCCAGCAGTGGACCATTAAATGGGCTCGGCAATGAGCAGTTCTTC.

The chain links TRBV10-1 to TRBJ2-7; 14 bases map to TRBD2. Trimming took 3 bases from V and 0 from J; bases not matched to a gene: 10. Germline CDR1 and CDR2: WNHNN and SYGVQD (reference sequence). This CDR3 is 19 amino acids long. CDR3 region: CASSDSGTSGRASSYEQYF. The CDR3 DNA sequence: TGCGCCAGCAGTGATTCCGGGACTAGCGGGAGAGCGAGCTCCTACGAGCAGTACTTC.